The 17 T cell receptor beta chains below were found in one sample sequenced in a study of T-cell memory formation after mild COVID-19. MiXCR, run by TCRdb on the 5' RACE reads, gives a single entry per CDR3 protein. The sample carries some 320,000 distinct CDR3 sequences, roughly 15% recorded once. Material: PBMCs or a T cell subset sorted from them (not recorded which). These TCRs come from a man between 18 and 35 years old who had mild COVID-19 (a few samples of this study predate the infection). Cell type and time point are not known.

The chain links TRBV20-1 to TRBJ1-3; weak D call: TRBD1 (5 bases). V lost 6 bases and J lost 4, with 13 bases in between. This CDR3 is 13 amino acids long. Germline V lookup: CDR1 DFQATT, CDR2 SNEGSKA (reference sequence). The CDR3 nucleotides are TGCAGTGCCACGAGGGGCTCCGGAAACACCATATATTTT. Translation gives CSATRGSGNTIYF.

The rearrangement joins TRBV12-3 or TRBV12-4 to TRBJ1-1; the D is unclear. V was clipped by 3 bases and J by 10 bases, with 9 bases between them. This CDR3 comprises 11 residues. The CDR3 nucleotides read TGTGCCAGCAGTTTCGGGTGGAGAGCTTTCTTT. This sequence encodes CASSFGWRAFF.

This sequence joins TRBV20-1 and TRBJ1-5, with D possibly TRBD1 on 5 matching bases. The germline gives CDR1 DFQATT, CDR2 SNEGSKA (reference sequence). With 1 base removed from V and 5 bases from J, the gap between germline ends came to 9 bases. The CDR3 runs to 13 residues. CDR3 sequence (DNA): TGCAGTGCTAGAGCCGACAGCGATCAGCCCCAGCATTTT. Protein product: CSARADSDQPQHF.

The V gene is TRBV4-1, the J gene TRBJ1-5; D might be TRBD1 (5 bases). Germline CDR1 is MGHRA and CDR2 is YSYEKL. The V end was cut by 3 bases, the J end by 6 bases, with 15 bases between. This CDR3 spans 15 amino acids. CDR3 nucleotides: TGCGCCAGCAGCCATCGGTGGACGGGGGGTCAGCCCCAGCATTTT. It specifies CASSHRWTGGQPQHF.

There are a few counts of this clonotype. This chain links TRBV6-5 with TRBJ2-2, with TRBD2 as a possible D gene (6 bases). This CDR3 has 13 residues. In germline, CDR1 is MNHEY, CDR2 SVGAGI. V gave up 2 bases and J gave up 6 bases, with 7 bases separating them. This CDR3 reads CASSYTGAGELFF. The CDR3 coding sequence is TGTGCCAGCAGTTACACGGGGGCCGGGGAGCTGTTTTTT.

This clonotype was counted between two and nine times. The CDR3 bases are TGCGCCAGCAGCCGGGACAGGGGGCTCGGAAACACCATATATTTT. It encodes CASSRDRGLGNTIYF. The V gene is TRBV5-1, the J gene TRBJ1-3; 12 bases are shared with TRBD1. The J segment lost 4 bases and the V segment lost 4 bases, leaving 3 bases of the junction unmatched. This CDR3 is 15 amino acids long. Germline CDR1 SGHRS, CDR2 YFSETQ.

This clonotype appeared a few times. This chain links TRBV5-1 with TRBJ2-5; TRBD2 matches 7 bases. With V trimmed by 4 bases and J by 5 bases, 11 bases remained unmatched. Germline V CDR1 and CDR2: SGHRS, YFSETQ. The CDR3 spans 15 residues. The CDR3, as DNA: TGCGCCAGCAGCGGTGGGGGACTAAAGACGGAGACCCAGTACTTC. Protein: CASSGGGLKTETQYF.

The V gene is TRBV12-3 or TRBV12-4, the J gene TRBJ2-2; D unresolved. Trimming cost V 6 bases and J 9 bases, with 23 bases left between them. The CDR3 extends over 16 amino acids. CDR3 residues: CASRDESGSSYRELFF. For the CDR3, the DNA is TGTGCCAGCAGGGACGAATCGGGCTCTTCCTATCGGGAGCTGTTTTTT.

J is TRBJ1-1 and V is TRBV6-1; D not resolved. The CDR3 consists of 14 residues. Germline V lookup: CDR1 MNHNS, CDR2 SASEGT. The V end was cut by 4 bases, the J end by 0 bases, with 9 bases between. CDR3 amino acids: CASSATGMNTEAFF. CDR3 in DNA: TGTGCCAGCAGTGCAACCGGAATGAACACTGAAGCTTTCTTT.

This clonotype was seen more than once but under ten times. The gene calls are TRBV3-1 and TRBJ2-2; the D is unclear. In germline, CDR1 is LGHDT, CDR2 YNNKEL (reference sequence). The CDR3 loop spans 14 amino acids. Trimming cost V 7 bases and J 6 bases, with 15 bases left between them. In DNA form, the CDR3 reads TGTGCCAGCACCTCCTTGGCGGTAGCCGGGGAGCTGTTTTTT. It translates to CASTSLAVAGELFF.

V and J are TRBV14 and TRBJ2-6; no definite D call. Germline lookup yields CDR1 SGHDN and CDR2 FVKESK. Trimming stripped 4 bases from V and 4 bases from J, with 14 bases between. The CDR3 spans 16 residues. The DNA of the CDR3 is TGTGCCAGCAGCCCGCAAGCGTTGCGAGGGGCCAACGTCCTGACTTTC. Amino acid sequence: CASSPQALRGANVLTF.

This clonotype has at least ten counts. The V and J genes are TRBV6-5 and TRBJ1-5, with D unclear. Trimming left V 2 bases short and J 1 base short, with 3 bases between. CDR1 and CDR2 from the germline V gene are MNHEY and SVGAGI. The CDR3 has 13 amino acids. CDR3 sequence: CASSYGSNQPQHF. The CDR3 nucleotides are TGTGCCAGCAGTTACGGGAGCAATCAGCCCCAGCATTTT.

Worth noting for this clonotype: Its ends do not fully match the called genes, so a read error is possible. CDR3 DNA: TGCTCCAGCAGATCCGGGACAGGGAGCTCCTACGAGCAGTACTTC. Its translation is CSSRSGTGSSYEQYF. This chain joins TRBV10-2 and TRBJ2-7; 9 bases match TRBD1. Germline V gene lookup returns CDR1 WSHSY and CDR2 SAAADI. The CDR3 contains 15 residues.

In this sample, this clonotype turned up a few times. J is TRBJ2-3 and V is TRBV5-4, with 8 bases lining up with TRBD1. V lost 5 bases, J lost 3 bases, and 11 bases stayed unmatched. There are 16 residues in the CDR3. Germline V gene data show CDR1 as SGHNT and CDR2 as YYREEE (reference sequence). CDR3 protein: CASSSPDRVLTDTQYF. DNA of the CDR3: TGTGCCAGCAGTTCCCCGGACAGGGTGTTAACAGATACGCAGTATTTT.

The CDR3 sequence: CASSLANSPLHF. DNA for the CDR3: TGTGCCAGCAGTTTAGCGAATTCACCCCTCCACTTT. The chain links TRBV28 to TRBJ1-6; D remains ambiguous. Germline V gene data show CDR1 as MDHEN and CDR2 as SYDVKM. The ends were cut back, 2 bases at V and 7 bases at J, with 3 bases in the middle. The CDR3 spans 12 residues.

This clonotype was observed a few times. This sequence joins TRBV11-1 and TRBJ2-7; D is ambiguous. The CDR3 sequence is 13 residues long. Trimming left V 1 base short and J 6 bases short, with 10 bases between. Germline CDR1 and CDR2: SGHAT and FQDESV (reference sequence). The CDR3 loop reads CASSLGLFGEQYV. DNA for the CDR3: TGTGCCAGCAGCTTAGGGTTGTTTGGCGAGCAGTACGTC.

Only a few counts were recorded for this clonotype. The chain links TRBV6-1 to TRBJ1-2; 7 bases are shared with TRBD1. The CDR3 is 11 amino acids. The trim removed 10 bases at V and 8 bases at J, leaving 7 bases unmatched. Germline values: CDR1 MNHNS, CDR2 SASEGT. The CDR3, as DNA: TGTGCCACCCGGAGGGGGCCAGGCTACACCTTC. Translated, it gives CATRRGPGYTF.